The 31 T cell receptor beta chains reported below all come from one sample, sequenced in a study of blood T cells in healthy people across ages. Next came a second PCR, run for about 6 to 11 cycles, which used a sample-barcoded 5' primer along with a J-beta primer mix. Via MiXCR, TCRdb re-called the 5' RACE reads, giving one row per CDR3 protein. Here the sample spans 1.5 million or so distinct CDR3 sequences, less than 45% being singletons. Sequenced: blood. The receptors here all came from a woman aged 18-35 years in good health.

V is TRBV9 and J is TRBJ1-2; D might be TRBD1 (5 bases). Germline V lookup: CDR1 SGDLS, CDR2 YYNGEE. CDR3 length equals 15 residues. Trimming took off 0 bases at V and 8 bases at J, with 17 bases between the two ends. The CDR3 is CASSVDDRIDSGYTF. CDR3 DNA: TGTGCCAGCAGCGTAGATGACAGAATAGACAGCGGCTACACCTTC.

The chain is built from TRBV12-5 and TRBJ2-5, with 8 bases that match TRBD1. The V gene end was trimmed by 4 bases and the J gene end by 2 bases; junction bases not matched to a gene: 6. Germline values: CDR1 LGHNT, CDR2 FRNRAP. There are 15 residues in the CDR3. CDR3 DNA sequence: TGTGCTAGTGGTTCCTCAGGGGGCGGGCAAGAGACCCAGTACTTC. Encoded protein: CASGSSGGGQETQYF.

As concerns this clonotype: A much bigger clone sits one base away, suggesting this may be a read error. The rearrangement joins TRBV12-3 or TRBV12-4 to TRBJ2-3; 10 bases align to TRBD2. The CDR3 contains 15 residues. In DNA, the CDR3 is TGTGCCAGCAGTCCCGGGACTAGCGACACAGATACGCGGTATTTT. Translated: CASSPGTSDTDTRYF.

The chain employs TRBV20-1 and TRBJ1-5; 7 bases agree with TRBD1. Looked up from germline, CDR1 is DFQATT and CDR2 is SNEGSKA (reference sequence). The ends lost 6 bases at V and 5 bases at J; junction bases unmatched: 7. This CDR3 is 13 amino acids long. The CDR3 DNA follows: TGCAGTGCCCAGGGGGGGGTGCATCAGCCCCAGCATTTT. Its protein is CSAQGGVHQPQHF.

V and J are TRBV29-1 and TRBJ2-1, with TRBD1 identical over 8 bases. Germline V gives CDR1 SQVTM, CDR2 ANQGSEA. This CDR3 is built from 14 residues. The V gene end was trimmed by 6 bases and the J gene end by 10 bases; junction bases not matched to a gene: 14. In nucleotides, the CDR3 is TGCAGCGTCGTCACGGGCCCAGGGGGCTACGAGCAGTTCTTC. Translated: CSVVTGPGGYEQFF.

This clonotype was observed a handful of times. The V call is TRBV30, the J call TRBJ2-3, with D perhaps TRBD1 (5 bases). V was trimmed by 4 bases and J by 4 bases, leaving 12 bases between them. Germline CDR1 reads GTSNPN; CDR2 reads SVGIG (reference sequence). The CDR3 is 13 residues long. CDR3: CAWNTGDSDTQYF. CDR3 nucleotide sequence: TGTGCCTGGAATACAGGAGACTCAGATACGCAGTATTTT.

V is TRBV7-3 and J is TRBJ2-3, with D perhaps matching TRBD1 or TRBD2 (5 bases each). V lost 3 bases to trimming and J lost 1 base, with 20 bases between them. The CDR3 has 18 amino acids. The germline gives CDR1 SGHTA, CDR2 FQGTGA. The CDR3 region is CASSFTLTLGTRTDTQYF. The CDR3 DNA is TGTGCCAGCAGCTTTACCCTTACCCTTGGGACCCGCACAGATACGCAGTATTTT.

The chain employs TRBV28 and TRBJ2-5; TRBD1 aligns across 11 bases. Judging by the DNA end, TRBJ2-7 fits better; the J call may be wrong. The CDR3 is 15 residues long. CDR1 MDHEN and CDR2 SYDVKM come from the germline V gene. In nucleotides, the CDR3 is TGTGCCAGCAGCCGCCCCGGACAGGGGGCAGGCGAGCAGTACTTC. The encoded protein is CASSRPGQGAGEQYF.

This clonotype was counted between two and nine times. The chain combines TRBV24-1 with TRBJ2-1, with D perhaps being TRBD1 or TRBD2 (5 bases each). Germline CDR1 and CDR2: KGHDR and SFDVKD. With 8 bases removed from V and 0 bases from J, the gap between germline ends came to 22 bases. The CDR3 loop spans 18 amino acids. CDR3 in amino acids: CATNAIGAKVSSYNEQFF. CDR3 DNA sequence: TGTGCCACCAATGCAATCGGGGCCAAAGTAAGCTCCTACAATGAGCAGTTCTTC.

The chain joins TRBV5-1 to TRBJ2-5; TRBD1 agrees at 10 bases. The V and J ends lost 2 bases and 4 bases, in that order; junction bases with no gene match: 5. This CDR3 is 15 amino acids long. Germline V gene data show CDR1 as SGHRS and CDR2 as YFSETQ. DNA for the CDR3: TGCGCCAGCAGCTTTGGGACAGGGGTACGAGAGACCCAGTACTTC. It translates to CASSFGTGVRETQYF.

This chain links TRBV20-1 with TRBJ1-4; possibly TRBD1 for D (5 bases). In germline, CDR1 is DFQATT, CDR2 SNEGSKA (reference sequence). V was pared by 6 bases and J by 10 bases, with 18 bases between. The CDR3 runs to 13 residues. CDR3 protein: CSAASPGQAKLFF. The CDR3 DNA is TGCAGTGCCGCGAGCCCGGGGCAGGCAAAACTGTTTTTT.

The CDR3 DNA sequence: TGTGCCAGCAGCGTAGGACAGGCGTTTTACAATGAGCAGTACTTC. Translation gives CASSVGQAFYNEQYF. V is TRBV9 and J is TRBJ2-5; tentatively, D is TRBD1 (6 bases). CDR1 is SGDLS, CDR2 YYNGEE, per germline. The CDR3 is 15 residues long. Trimming stripped 0 bases from V and 11 bases from J, with 20 bases between.

J is TRBJ2-1 and V is TRBV5-1; TRBD2 aligns across 9 bases. The CDR3 contains 16 residues. The trim removed 3 bases at V and 4 bases at J, leaving 8 bases unmatched. The germline CDR1 and CDR2 sequences are SGHRS and YFSETQ. This CDR3 reads CASSSTGTSWYNEQFF. The CDR3 DNA is TGCGCCAGCAGCTCCACCGGGACTAGCTGGTACAATGAGCAGTTCTTC.

V and J are TRBV24-1 and TRBJ2-2, with a tentative D call TRBD1 (6 bases). Trimming took 11 bases from V and 1 from J, leaving 13 bases between them. This CDR3 has 14 amino acids. The germline V gene has CDR1 KGHDR and CDR2 SFDVKD. The CDR3 loop reads CANIKTGNTGELFF. The CDR3 nucleotides are TGTGCCAACATCAAGACAGGGAACACCGGGGAGCTGTTTTTT.

Concerning this clonotype itself: At one of its ends the junction is not consistent with the germline gene, which may arise from a read error. The rearrangement uses TRBV29-1 and TRBJ2-1, with 10 bases fitting TRBD2. CDR3 size: 16 residues. Germline-derived CDR1 and CDR2 are SQVTM and ANQGSEA. DNA for the CDR3: TGCTGCGTTGAAGGGGCTAGCGGGGGACACTACAATGAGCAGTTCTTC. Its protein is CCVEGASGGHYNEQFF.

The chain joins TRBV7-2 to TRBJ1-2; 7 bases align to TRBD1. Trimming at V came to 2 bases and at J to 4 bases, leaving 4 bases not matched to a gene. The CDR3 runs 14 residues. Per the germline V gene, CDR1 is SGHTA and CDR2 is FQGNSA. The CDR3 sequence is CASSLYWDSYGYTF. For the CDR3, the DNA is TGTGCCAGCAGCTTATATTGGGACAGCTATGGCTACACCTTC. Filled out from reference TRBV7-2 and TRBJ1-2, the complete variable domain reads GAGVSQSPSNKVTEKGKDVELRCDPISGHTALYWYRQSLGQGLEFLIYFQGNSAPDKSGLPSDRFSAERTGGSVSTLTIQRTQQEDSAVYLCASSLYWDSYGYTFGSGTRLTVV.

The J gene is TRBJ2-7, the V gene TRBV27; 8 bases line up with TRBD1. The CDR3 contains 15 residues. The junction had 8 bases not matched to a gene; V was cut back by 5 bases and J by 2 bases. Per the germline V gene, CDR1 is MNHEY and CDR2 is SMNVEV (reference sequence). The CDR3 here is CASSKSQGAPYEQYF. The CDR3 bases are TGTGCCAGCAGTAAAAGCCAGGGGGCTCCCTACGAGCAGTACTTC.

This clonotype was observed a few times. CDR3 nucleotides: TGTGCCACCAGTGATCCTAGCGGGGGGAGCACAGATACGCAGTATTTT. This translates into CATSDPSGGSTDTQYF. This rearrangement joins TRBV24-1 to TRBJ2-3, with 11 bases identical to TRBD2. The germline CDR1 and CDR2 sequences are KGHDR and SFDVKD. The junction had 1 base not matched to a gene; V was cut back by 3 bases and J by 0 bases. The CDR3 contains 16 residues.

The rearrangement joins TRBV4-1 to TRBJ1-5; 7 nucleotides align to TRBD1. The V segment lost 4 bases and the J segment 7 bases; nucleotides outside the gene matches: 16. The CDR3 runs 17 residues. CDR1 is MGHRA and CDR2 is YSYEKL in the germline V gene. This CDR3 reads CASSPQIQGRLKQPQHF. The CDR3 DNA follows: TGCGCCAGCAGCCCCCAAATACAGGGGAGGTTAAAGCAGCCCCAGCATTTT.

The chain couples TRBV11-2 to TRBJ2-7; D could derive from TRBD1 or TRBD2 (5 bases each). The V end lost 4 bases, the J end lost 0 bases, and 10 bases lay between the germline ends. The length of the CDR3 is 14 residues. Germline V gene data show CDR1 as SGHAT and CDR2 as FQNNGV. The CDR3 reads CASSWDQSSYEQYF. The CDR3 bases are TGTGCCAGCAGCTGGGACCAGAGCTCCTACGAGCAGTACTTC.

This chain connects TRBV7-9 to TRBJ1-1; D is undetermined. V gave up 3 bases and J gave up 3 bases, with 14 bases separating them. The CDR3 totals 15 residues. Germline CDR1 and CDR2: SEHNR and FQNEAQ (reference sequence). The CDR3 loop is CASSFIIGAHTEAFF. In DNA, the CDR3 is TGTGCCAGCAGCTTCATAATAGGCGCACACACTGAAGCTTTCTTT.

The sample holds a few counts of this clonotype. The gene calls are TRBV3-1 and TRBJ1-6, with D possibly being TRBD1 (6 bases). The V gene lost 2 bases and the J gene lost 16 bases, with 12 bases spanning the gap. CDR1 is LGHDT and CDR2 is YNNKEL in the germline V gene (reference sequence). CDR3 length equals 12 residues. The DNA of the CDR3 is TGTGCCAGCAGCCAATCGGACAGTAGACTCCACTTT. This gives the protein CASSQSDSRLHF.

This clonotype was found a few times. The chain employs TRBV30 and TRBJ2-1; D remains ambiguous. The end of the DNA is better explained by TRBJ2-7, so the J call may be wrong. Germline-derived CDR1 and CDR2 are GTSNPN and SVGIG (reference sequence). The CDR3 totals 13 residues. The CDR3 loop is CAWSVLTYNEQYF. The DNA of the CDR3 is TGTGCCTGGAGTGTCCTGACCTACAATGAGCAGTACTTC.

V and J are TRBV27 and TRBJ1-6; D ambiguous. Germline V gene data show CDR1 as MNHEY and CDR2 as SMNVEV (reference sequence). The CDR3 consists of 15 residues. Trimming pared 0 bases from V and 7 bases from J, leaving 10 bases between. As DNA, the CDR3 is TGTGCCAGCAGTTTATCGAATCATAGGAATTCACCCCTCCACTTT. This sequence encodes CASSLSNHRNSPLHF.

This clonotype was detected a few times. CDR3 loop: CASSSLGGGGLQETQYF. The CDR3 DNA is TGTGCCAGCAGTTCCCTGGGAGGCGGGGGGCTCCAAGAGACCCAGTACTTC. The rearrangement joins TRBV12-3 or TRBV12-4 to TRBJ2-5; 8 nucleotides match TRBD2. The CDR3 length is 17 residues. After removal of 4 bases from V and 1 base from J, the junction contained 11 bases not matched to a gene.

This chain links TRBV29-1 with TRBJ2-7; TRBD2 aligns across 11 bases. Germline-derived CDR1 and CDR2 are SQVTM and ANQGSEA. The CDR3 loop spans 13 amino acids. V lost 7 bases, J lost 2 bases, and 4 bases stayed unmatched. CDR3 DNA: TGCAGCGCCGGGACTAGCGGTACCTACGAGCAGTACTTC. This encodes CSAGTSGTYEQYF.

Remarks on this clonotype: Possible read error: a much larger clone is one base away. This chain links TRBV20-1 with TRBJ2-1, with 8 bases aligning to TRBD1. V shed 2 bases and J 13 bases; nucleotides not matched to a gene: 13. The CDR3 length is 14 residues. Germline CDR1 and CDR2: DFQATT and SNEGSKA (reference sequence). The CDR3 DNA follows: TGCAGTGCTAGATCAGGGGGCGCTGGGAAGACCCAGTTCTTC. Its translation: CSARSGGAGKTQFF.

The table lists this clonotype with a few counts. The chain has TRBV18 and TRBJ1-2; 10 nucleotides match TRBD1. Germline V gives CDR1 KGHSH, CDR2 LQKENI. The CDR3 is made up of 14 amino acids. Trimming removed 0 bases from V and 8 bases from J; junction bases left unmatched: 3. In nucleotides, the CDR3 is TGTGCCAGCTCACCACCGGGACAGGGGATCGGCTACACCTTC. As protein: CASSPPGQGIGYTF.

The V call is TRBV7-2, the J call TRBJ2-5, with 13 positions matching TRBD2. With V trimmed by 5 bases and J by 4 bases, 7 bases remained unmatched. CDR1 and CDR2 (germline): SGHTA, FQGNSA. The CDR3 extends over 16 amino acids. CDR3 sequence: CASSVGLAGNVETQYF. In DNA, the CDR3 is TGTGCCAGCAGCGTGGGACTAGCGGGAAATGTAGAGACCCAGTACTTC.

The chain carries TRBV15 and TRBJ2-7, with D possibly being TRBD2 (5 bases). Trimming took 3 bases from V and 7 from J, leaving 22 bases between them. Germline V gene sequence: CDR1 LNHNV, CDR2 YYDKDF (reference sequence). This CDR3 is 16 amino acids long. The CDR3 region has the DNA TGTGCCACCAGCAGTGAGGGCCCGACTATACGCAATGAGCAGTACTTC. Encoded protein: CATSSEGPTIRNEQYF.

The chain recombines TRBV29-1 with TRBJ1-2, with D hard to call. The CDR3 is made up of 13 amino acids. In germline, CDR1 is SQVTM, CDR2 ANQGSEA. Trimming took off 6 bases at V and 1 base at J, with 12 bases between the two ends. CDR3 sequence reads: CSVRVRLNYGYTF. DNA for the CDR3: TGCAGCGTACGCGTGCGCCTTAACTATGGCTACACCTTC.